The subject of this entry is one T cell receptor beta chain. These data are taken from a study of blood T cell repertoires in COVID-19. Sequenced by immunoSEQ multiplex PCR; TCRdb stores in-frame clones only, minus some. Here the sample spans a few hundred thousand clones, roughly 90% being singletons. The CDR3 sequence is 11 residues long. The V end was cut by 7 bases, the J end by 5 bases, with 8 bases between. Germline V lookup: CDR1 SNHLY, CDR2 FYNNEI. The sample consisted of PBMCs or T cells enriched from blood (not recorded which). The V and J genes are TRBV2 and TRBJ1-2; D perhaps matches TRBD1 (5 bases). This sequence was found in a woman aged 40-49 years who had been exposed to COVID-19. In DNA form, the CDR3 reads TGTGCCAGCACTCAGGGTTATGGCTACACCTTC. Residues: CASTQGYGYTF.